This T cell receptor beta chain was identified in a study of T-cell reconstitution after alpha-beta-depleted transplantation in children. Broader study findings: Some patients owed their high day-60 TCRbeta diversity to surviving recipient T cells and thymic progenitors. Most T-cell counts and diversity one year after the transplant came from T cells that were newly produced. Roughly two months post-transplant, alpha-beta T cells reportedly originated from several hundred graft clones that had expanded.

This clonotype showed up just a few times. Its antigen is not known. Compared with germline, one end of the junction differs, possibly owing to a read error. Construction of the TCRbeta library involved unique molecular identifiers. TCRdb re-called the PCR reads through MiXCR, storing one row per CDR3 protein. Of 600,000 to 800,000 distinct CDR3 sequences listed, around 13% are singletons. The CDR3 sequence is 13 residues long. In germline, CDR1 is SQVTM, CDR2 ANQGSEA. The sample here was PBMCs, taken before TCRalphabeta/CD19-depleted stem cell transplant. The chain has TRBV29-1 and TRBJ2-3; 8 bases are shared with TRBD2. The source is a girl aged 2-15 years with congenital amegakaryocytic thrombocytopenia, due to receive a stem cell transplant. CDR3 bases: TGCAGCGTTCACCGGGAGGGCACGGATACGCAGTATTTT. It translates to CSVHREGTDTQYF.